This T cell receptor beta chain stems from a study of CD8 T cells in Susac syndrome. The RNA, 0.5 to 1 ug, was put through reverse transcription using random hexamers. TCRdb ran MiXCR on the immunoSEQ multiplex PCR reads and lists one entry per CDR3 protein. The table has about 120,000 distinct CDR3 sequences, over 95% seen once. V lost 0 bases and J 2 bases, leaving 11 bases between the germline ends. This CDR3 has 15 residues. Germline V gene data show CDR1 as SQVTM and CDR2 as ANQGSEA. The receptor was isolated from a human donor with Susac syndrome. The sequencing sample was made of CD4+ T cells from PBMCs. The rearrangement uses TRBV29-1 and TRBJ2-4; D not certain. CDR3 nucleotides: TGCAGCGTTGAAGATGATAGGGAACCCAAAAACATTCAGTACTTC. Its protein is CSVEDDREPKNIQYF.